The TCR beta chain under discussion was sequenced for a study of human T cells and chemical hapten exposure. The sample holds many counts of this clonotype. TCRdb used MiXCR to reprocess the RACE reads, holding one entry per CDR3 protein. The sample has around 340,000 distinct CDR3 sequences, about 7% seen once. Time point in this sample: patch test 1, 2 weeks after DPC sensitization. The treatment here: therapeutic diphenylcyclopropenone sensitization with weekly scalp DPC. The sequencing used whole blood, collected in connection with sensitization to the hapten diphenylcyclopropenone (DPC). The clonotype was recovered from a woman aged 18 to 35 with alopecia areata. Some clones in this sample may be carry-over from other donors' samples.

CDR3: CASSPTGWADTQYF. For the CDR3, the DNA is TGTGCCAGCAGTCCTACAGGTTGGGCAGATACGCAGTATTTT. The rearrangement joins TRBV28 to TRBJ2-3; D possibly corresponds to TRBD1 (5 bases). The CDR3 sequence is 14 residues long. Germline CDR1 reads MDHEN; CDR2 reads SYDVKM. V gave up 5 bases and J gave up 4 bases, with 13 bases separating them.